Below are 24 T cell receptor beta chains sequenced from a single sample in a study of T cell responses to AZD1222 COVID-19 vaccine. Method: immunoSEQ multiplex PCR; TCRdb's copy keeps in-frame clones and lacks some. The data contain some 84,000 clones, over 80% of them singletons. The sequences come from peripheral blood, collected on day 0 of AZD1222 vaccination. These TCRs come from an adult in good health.

This chain uses TRBV7-2 with TRBJ1-5; D is unresolved. The CDR3 contains 12 residues. Germline CDR1 reads SGHTA; CDR2 reads FQGNSA. V was cut by 1 base and J by 6 bases, with 4 bases left in between. This chain's CDR3 is CASSLDIQPQHF. DNA for the CDR3: TGTGCCAGCAGCTTAGACATTCAGCCCCAGCATTTT.

This chain links TRBV7-9 with TRBJ2-3; 11 bases match TRBD2. CDR3 length: 18 residues. In germline, CDR1 is SEHNR, CDR2 FQNEAQ (reference sequence). With V trimmed by 2 bases and J by 0 bases, 7 bases remained unmatched. The CDR3 protein is CASSLLAGGPSSTDTQYF. The CDR3 DNA reads as TGTGCCAGCAGCTTACTAGCGGGGGGCCCCTCTAGCACAGATACGCAGTATTTT.

The V call is TRBV12-3 or TRBV12-4, the J call TRBJ2-3; D might be TRBD1 (6 bases). There are 12 residues in the CDR3. The V and J ends lost 6 bases and 9 bases respectively, with 13 bases between them. In nucleotides, the CDR3 is TGTGCCAGCAGCCCCAGGGGATTCACGCAGTATTTT. Amino acids: CASSPRGFTQYF.

The chain uses TRBV12-3 or TRBV12-4 and TRBJ2-7, with D uncertain. The CDR3 runs 13 residues. V shed 2 bases and J shed 5 bases, with 10 bases lying between them. The CDR3 nucleotides are TGTGCCAGCAGTTTACTGCGGAGAGACGAGCAGTACTTC. Amino acids: CASSLLRRDEQYF.

The chain has TRBV2 and TRBJ2-4; D gene unclear. There are 12 residues in the CDR3. Germline-derived CDR1 and CDR2 are SNHLY and FYNNEI. Trimming removed 4 bases from V and 5 bases from J, with 6 bases in between. The chain's CDR3 is CASSAPENIQYF. In DNA form, the CDR3 reads TGTGCCAGCAGTGCTCCTGAAAACATTCAGTACTTC.

The CDR3 nucleotides read TGTGCCAGTAGTATTAGGGACCAAGGGGGCTACACCTTC. Translation: CASSIRDQGGYTF. This chain uses TRBV19 with TRBJ1-2; TRBD1 is a possible D gene (5 bases). V dropped 3 bases and J dropped 8 bases, with 13 bases sitting between them. The V gene's germline CDR1 is LNHDA and CDR2 SQIVND (reference sequence). CDR3 length: 13 amino acids.

This chain uses TRBV20-1 with TRBJ1-2; no reliable D call. Trimming took 0 bases from V and 6 from J, leaving 5 bases between them. From germline, CDR1 is DFQATT and CDR2 SNEGSKA (reference sequence). The CDR3 contains 11 residues. CDR3 region: CSARDYDGYTF. Here the CDR3 DNA reads TGCAGTGCTAGAGATTATGATGGCTACACCTTC.

The chain uses TRBV3-1 (or the pseudogene TRBV3-2) and TRBJ1-5; TRBD1 matches at 10 bases. Germline values: CDR1 LGHDT, CDR2 YNNKEL (reference sequence). This CDR3 spans 14 amino acids. V lost 2 bases, J lost 6 bases, and 1 base stayed unmatched. Here the CDR3 reads CASSQRTGGQPQHF. The CDR3 DNA reads as TGTGCCAGCAGCCAACGGACAGGGGGTCAGCCCCAGCATTTT.

This rearrangement joins TRBV19 to TRBJ1-2; 11 nucleotides align to TRBD1. This CDR3 contains 18 residues. V was clipped by 3 bases and J by 8 bases; unmatched bases: 17. Germline V gene data show CDR1 as LNHDA and CDR2 as SQIVND (reference sequence). This CDR3 reads CASSMPRGTGGVSSGYTF. Written as DNA, the CDR3 is TGTGCCAGTAGTATGCCGAGAGGGACAGGGGGAGTTTCGAGCGGCTACACCTTC.

The chain uses TRBV5-1 and TRBJ2-3; D is possibly TRBD2 (6 bases). This CDR3 comprises 15 residues. CDR1 and CDR2 from the germline V gene are SGHRS and YFSETQ. Between the trimmed V and J ends, which lost 2 bases and 3 bases, there was a span of 13 bases. CDR3 loop: CASSLRGRGTDTQYF. CDR3 coding DNA: TGCGCCAGCAGCTTAAGGGGACGGGGGACAGATACGCAGTATTTT.

The table lists this clone with a few counts. The genes are TRBV15 and TRBJ2-2; D perhaps matches TRBD1 (5 bases). The CDR3 contains 17 residues. Per the germline V gene, CDR1 is LNHNV and CDR2 is YYDKDF (reference sequence). Trimming left V 2 bases short and J 2 bases short, with 15 bases between. CDR3 loop: CATSRTISGHNTGELFF. The CDR3 DNA reads TGTGCCACCAGCAGAACGATTTCCGGACACAACACCGGGGAGCTGTTTTTT.

The chain is built from TRBV3-1 (or the pseudogene TRBV3-2) and TRBJ1-6; D might be TRBD1 (6 bases). Trimming removed 4 bases from V and 5 bases from J, with 12 bases in between. From germline, CDR1 is LGHDT and CDR2 YNNKEL (reference sequence). The CDR3 extends over 15 amino acids. CDR3 protein: CASSPLDSDNSPLHF. The CDR3 nucleotides read TGTGCCAGCAGCCCCCTGGACAGCGATAATTCACCCCTCCACTTT.

The chain uses TRBV6-5 and TRBJ2-2; 8 nucleotides agree with TRBD1. Trimming at V came to 4 bases and at J to 2 bases, leaving 3 bases not matched to a gene. This CDR3 is built from 15 residues. Germline CDR1 and CDR2: MNHEY and SVGAGI. The CDR3 nucleotides read TGTGCCAGCAGTTGGGACAGGAGAAACACCGGGGAGCTGTTTTTT. It is translated as CASSWDRRNTGELFF.

The chain carries TRBV7-3 and TRBJ1-1; D is uncertain. V was pared by 5 bases and J by 7 bases, with 11 bases between. Germline V gene sequence: CDR1 SGHTA, CDR2 FQGTGA. The CDR3 spans 12 residues. The CDR3 protein is CASSPGDGEAFF. In DNA, the CDR3 is TGTGCCAGCAGCCCCGGAGACGGTGAAGCTTTCTTT.

V gene TRBV30 combines with J gene TRBJ2-2; 10 bases agree with TRBD2. V lost 1 base, J lost 1 base, and 3 bases stayed unmatched. Germline-derived CDR1 and CDR2 are GTSNPN and SVGIG (reference sequence). The CDR3 extends over 16 amino acids. This chain's CDR3 is CAWSGTSGRNTGELFF. The CDR3 nucleotides read TGTGCCTGGAGTGGGACTAGCGGACGGAACACCGGGGAGCTGTTTTTT.

This clone was seen only once. CDR3 DNA sequence: TGCGCCAGCAGCTTGCGGCCAGCTGGGGACAGATGGGTGGAGACCCAGTACTTC. It translates to CASSLRPAGDRWVETQYF. The rearrangement joins TRBV5-1 to TRBJ2-5; 7 bases are shared with TRBD1. Trimming cost V 1 base and J 5 bases; bases outside gene matches: 17. The CDR3 has 18 amino acids. Germline V gene data show CDR1 as SGHRS and CDR2 as YFSETQ.

This clone was seen just once. The chain is built from TRBV5-6 and TRBJ1-1; TRBD1 matches 7 bases. CDR3 length equals 16 residues. The ends lost 3 bases at V and 5 bases at J; junction bases unmatched: 13. The germline CDR1 and CDR2 sequences are SGHDT and YYEEEE. This chain's CDR3 is CASSSPIDRDRTEAFF. In DNA form, the CDR3 reads TGTGCCAGCAGCTCCCCAATTGACAGGGATAGGACTGAAGCTTTCTTT.

V is TRBV6-2 or TRBV6-3 and J is TRBJ1-1, with D possibly being TRBD1 (6 bases). CDR1 and CDR2 from the germline V gene are MNHEY and SVGEGT. There are 13 residues in the CDR3. The V end was cut by 0 bases, the J end by 11 bases, with 13 bases between. For the CDR3, the DNA is TGTGCCAGCAGTTACTCGAGGGGGACGCCGGCTTTCTTT. This translates into CASSYSRGTPAFF.

The J gene is TRBJ2-3, the V gene TRBV7-9, with D perhaps being TRBD1 or TRBD2 (5 bases each). Germline-derived CDR1 and CDR2 are SEHNR and FQNEAQ (reference sequence). V lost 4 bases and J 0 bases, leaving 11 bases between the germline ends. The CDR3 runs to 15 residues. Written as DNA, the CDR3 is TGTGCCAGCAGCTACGGGACCGCTAGCACAGATACGCAGTATTTT. Its protein product is CASSYGTASTDTQYF.

The chain carries TRBV4-1 and TRBJ2-3, with 9 bases matching TRBD2. CDR1 MGHRA and CDR2 YSYEKL come from the germline V gene. J gave up 0 bases and V 2 bases, and 3 bases lay outside the gene matches. There are 16 residues in the CDR3. This CDR3 is CASSQTLAGSTDTQYF. Written as DNA, the CDR3 is TGCGCCAGCAGCCAAACCCTAGCGGGAAGCACAGATACGCAGTATTTT.

This rearrangement joins TRBV5-1 to TRBJ2-2; no reliable D call. The V gene lost 0 bases and the J gene lost 0 bases, with 6 bases spanning the gap. This CDR3 region has 15 residues. From germline, CDR1 is SGHRS and CDR2 YFSETQ. CDR3 DNA sequence: TGCGCCAGCAGCTTGGGAACAGCGAACACCGGGGAGCTGTTTTTT. Amino acids: CASSLGTANTGELFF.

The CDR3 DNA reads TGTGCCAGCAGTGGGGGGACGAGTTTTGGGCAGTACTTC. Amino acids: CASSGGTSFGQYF. The rearrangement links TRBV2 to TRBJ2-7, with D perhaps matching TRBD1 or TRBD2 (5 bases each). Between the trimmed V and J ends, which lost 4 bases and 9 bases, there was a span of 16 bases. The germline CDR1 and CDR2 sequences are SNHLY and FYNNEI. The CDR3 spans 13 residues.

The genes are TRBV30 and TRBJ2-1, with 8 bases lining up with TRBD2. The J segment lost 4 bases and the V segment lost 4 bases, leaving 12 bases of the junction unmatched. The CDR3 is 16 amino acids. The germline gives CDR1 GTSNPN, CDR2 SVGIG (reference sequence). As DNA, the CDR3 is TGTGCCTGGACCTATAGAACTAGCGGAGAGTACAATGAGCAGTTCTTC. It yields the protein CAWTYRTSGEYNEQFF.

Only one count was recorded for this clone. At one end, the junction sequence differs from germline, possibly due to a read error. This chain uses TRBV2 with TRBJ1-6; D not resolved. This CDR3 spans 12 amino acids. Germline loops: CDR1 SNHLY, CDR2 FYNNEI. The CDR3 region is CASSESAQVANF. CDR3 bases: TGTGCCAGCAGTGAAAGCGCGCAGGTCGCGAACTTT. The full variable domain, in which reference TRBV2 and TRBJ1-6 provide the parts outside the CDR3, is EPEVTQTPSHQVTQMGQEVILRCVPISNHLYFYWYRQILGQKVEFLVSFYNNEISEKSEIFDDQFSVERPDGSNFTLKIRSTKLEDSAMYFCASSESAQVANFGNGTRLTVT.